The clone carrying this TCR beta chain was recorded a few times. This specimen belongs to a study of blood T cells in healthy people across ages. From germline, CDR1 is LGHDT and CDR2 YNNKEL (reference sequence). Trimming removed 1 base from V and 0 bases from J, with 16 bases in between. The CDR3 spans 19 residues. Next came a second PCR, run for about 6 to 12 cycles, which used a sample-barcoded 5' primer along with a J-beta primer mix. TCRdb reprocessed the 5' RACE reads via MiXCR and lists one record per CDR3 protein. The data contain about 280,000 distinct CDR3 sequences, around 29% of them seen just once; the ten biggest clones take up around 30%. It was ten milliliters of peripheral blood that were drawn from each donor. Per-sample yields of isolated PBMCs were at least 6 million. Extraction of total RNA produced a minimum of 5.5 micrograms from each sample.

What was sequenced was blood. The source is a woman in her 70s in good health. The V gene is TRBV3-1, the J gene TRBJ2-6, with D possibly being TRBD1 (6 bases). The CDR3 here is CASSQGTVGLNSGANVLTF. The CDR3 nucleotides are TGTGCCAGCAGCCAAGGGACAGTCGGACTGAACTCTGGGGCCAACGTCCTGACTTTC.